This T cell receptor (beta chain) comes out of a study of cytomegalovirus exposure and HLA in healthy donors. On this clone itself: Its antigen is undetermined.

Study-level results: Most sequenced TCRs were rare (though some public TCRs occurred in many donors). The authors listed 150 to 200 TCR beta chains as cytomegalovirus-associated.

The donors were part of the roughly 130-subject validation cohort, which stood apart from the approximately 630-subject first cohort. Profiling relied on immunoSEQ multiplex PCR, and the TCRdb table lists in-frame clones only, not all of them. The table shows fewer than 200,000 clones, with around 86% occurring only once. The sequencing sample was made of PBMCs. This sequence was found in a man aged 18 to 30 in good health and CMV-seropositive.

The CDR3 is CASSELTGFSYNEQFF. The DNA for the CDR3 is TGTGCCAGCTCGGAGCTTACAGGGTTTTCCTACAATGAGCAGTTCTTC. The chain recombines TRBV18 with TRBJ2-1; a weak D match, TRBD1 (6 bases). Germline-derived CDR1 and CDR2 are KGHSH and LQKENI. The V end lost 6 bases, the J end lost 1 base, and 16 bases lay between the germline ends. This CDR3 comprises 16 residues.